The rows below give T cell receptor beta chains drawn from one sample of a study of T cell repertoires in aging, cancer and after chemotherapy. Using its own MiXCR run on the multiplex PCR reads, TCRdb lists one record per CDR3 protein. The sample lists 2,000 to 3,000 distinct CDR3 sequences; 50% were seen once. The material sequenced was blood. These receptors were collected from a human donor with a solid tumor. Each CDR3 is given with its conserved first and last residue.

CAWSGGANYGYTF	13	TRBV30	TRBJ1-2
CASSLVQVGTEAFF	14	TRBV11-2	TRBJ1-1
CASSSRQGIPWELFF	15	TRBV5-1	TRBJ2-2
CSARVGDVGYTF	12	TRBV20-1	TRBJ1-2
CASSLEGPVAGEQYF	15	TRBV7-9	TRBJ2-7
CASRPAGGAYEQYF	14	TRBV12-3/TRBV12-4	TRBJ2-7
CASSLITDYNEQFF	14	TRBV13	TRBJ2-1
CASSSWNRYNEKLFF	15	TRBV5-6	TRBJ1-4
CASSPTVENQPQHF	14	TRBV6-5	TRBJ1-5
CASSPEYNYGYTF	13	TRBV7-9	TRBJ1-2
CAWSVGGTGELFF	13	TRBV30	TRBJ2-2
CASRRPRWGEGVNTEAFF	18	TRBV19	TRBJ1-1
CAWSGGGGPDTQYF	14	TRBV30	TRBJ2-3
CASSLTGAGKGAFF	14	TRBV5-4	TRBJ1-1
CASRSRHINTEAFF	14	TRBV6-1	TRBJ1-1